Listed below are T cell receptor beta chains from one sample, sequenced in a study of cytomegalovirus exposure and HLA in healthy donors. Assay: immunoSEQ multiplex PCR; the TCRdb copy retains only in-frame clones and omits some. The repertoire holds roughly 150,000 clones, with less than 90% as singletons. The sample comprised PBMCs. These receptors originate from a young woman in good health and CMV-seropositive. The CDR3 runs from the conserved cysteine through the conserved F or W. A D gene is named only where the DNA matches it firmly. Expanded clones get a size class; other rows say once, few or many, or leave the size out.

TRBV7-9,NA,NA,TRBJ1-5,CASSLQAGQPQHF,TGTGCCAGCAGCTTACAGGCGGGACAGCCCCAGCATTTT
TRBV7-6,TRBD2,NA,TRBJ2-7,CASSLRASGRQEQYF,TGTGCCAGCAGCTTAAGGGCTAGCGGGAGGCAGGAGCAGTACTTC
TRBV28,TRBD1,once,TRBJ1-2,CASSLSGGLIYGYTF,TGTGCCAGCAGTTTATCAGGGGGGCTTATCTATGGCTACACCTTC
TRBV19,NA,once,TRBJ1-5,CASSIDLGRVDQPQHF,TGTGCCAGTAGTATAGATCTAGGCAGGGTGGATCAGCCCCAGCATTTT
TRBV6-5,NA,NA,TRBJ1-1,CASSYSTEVTEAFF,TGTGCCAGCAGTTACTCCACTGAGGTCACTGAAGCTTTCTTT
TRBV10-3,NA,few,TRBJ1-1,CAISDRGGTEAFF,TGTGCCATCAGTGATAGGGGGGGCACTGAAGCTTTCTTT
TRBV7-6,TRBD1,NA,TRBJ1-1,CASSHSRGAGEAFF,TGTGCCAGCAGCCATAGCAGGGGGGCTGGTGAAGCTTTCTTT
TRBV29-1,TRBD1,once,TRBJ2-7,CSVTRDRGYEQYF,TGCAGCGTCACCCGGGACAGGGGGTACGAGCAGTACTTC
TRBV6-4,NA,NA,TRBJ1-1,CASSDPWNTEAFF,TGTGCCAGCAGTGATCCGTGGAACACTGAAGCTTTCTTT
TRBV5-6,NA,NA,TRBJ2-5,CASSLVGREETQYF,TGTGCCAGCAGCTTGGTCGGGAGAGAAGAGACCCAGTACTTC
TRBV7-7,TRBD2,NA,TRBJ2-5,CASSLAGTRLETQYF,TGTGCTAGCAGCTTAGCCGGGACTAGATTAGAGACCCAGTACTTC
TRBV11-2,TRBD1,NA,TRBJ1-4,CASSTGGTQEKLFF,TGTGCCAGCAGCACAGGGGGGACGCAGGAAAAACTGTTTTTT
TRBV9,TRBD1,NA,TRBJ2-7,CASSVASGTGNEQYF,TGTGCCAGCAGCGTAGCTTCCGGGACAGGGAACGAGCAGTACTTC
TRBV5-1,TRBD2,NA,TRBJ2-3,CASSYQAGDSTDTQYF,TGCGCCAGCAGCTACCAAGCGGGAGACAGTACAGATACGCAGTATTTT
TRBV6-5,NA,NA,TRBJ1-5,CASSYNGGRDQPQHF,TGTGCCAGCAGTTACAACGGGGGGCGCGATCAGCCCCAGCATTTT
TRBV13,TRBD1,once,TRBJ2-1,CASSHRSDRGYNEQFF,TGTGCCAGCAGCCATCGATCGGACAGGGGGTACAATGAGCAGTTCTTC
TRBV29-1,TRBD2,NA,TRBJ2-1,CSIVGGRAGEQFF,TGCAGCATCGTTGGCGGGAGGGCCGGTGAGCAGTTCTTC
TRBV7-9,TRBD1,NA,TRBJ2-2,CARGKGTGGAGGELFF,TGTGCCAGGGGCAAGGGAACAGGGGGCGCGGGCGGGGAGCTGTTTTTT
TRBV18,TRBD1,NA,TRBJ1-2,CASSGQGSNYGYTF,TGTGCCAGCTCAGGACAGGGGAGCAACTATGGCTACACCTTC
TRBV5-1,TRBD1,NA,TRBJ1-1,CASSTRDSNTEAFF,TGCGCCAGCAGCACCCGGGACAGTAACACTGAAGCTTTCTTT
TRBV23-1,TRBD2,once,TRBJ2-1,CASSQSKELAGNNEQFF,TGCGCCAGCAGTCAATCAAAGGAACTAGCGGGAAACAATGAGCAGTTCTTC
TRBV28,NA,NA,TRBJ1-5,CASSFPQGTPGQPQHF,TGTGCCAGCAGTTTCCCCCAGGGAACCCCCGGACAGCCCCAGCATTTT
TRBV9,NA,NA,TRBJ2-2,CASSVSPGIGELFF,TGTGCCAGCAGCGTAAGCCCCGGGATCGGGGAGCTGTTTTTT